Reported below is one T cell receptor (beta chain). CDR1 is SGHTA, CDR2 FQGNSA, per germline. The CDR3 is 13 amino acids. Trimming took 5 bases from V and 4 from J, leaving 8 bases between them. The RNA input was about 0.5 to 1 ug, and it was reverse transcribed with random hexamers. With immunoSEQ multiplex PCR, TCR beta CDR3 was amplified across 54 Vbeta and 13 Jbeta. TCRdb reprocessed the immunoSEQ multiplex PCR reads with MiXCR, giving one entry per CDR3 protein. In the table there are about 70,000 distinct CDR3 sequences, 95% of which are singletons. CD8+ and CD4+ T cells were negatively isolated; TEMRA cells were FACS-enriched. This entry is derived from a study of CD8 T cells in Susac syndrome.

The specimen was CD8+ T cells from PBMCs. The clonotype originates from a human donor in good health. The J gene is TRBJ2-2, the V gene TRBV7-2; no reliable D call. The chain's CDR3 is CASSLKVTGELFF. Here the CDR3 DNA reads TGTGCCAGCAGCCTTAAGGTCACCGGGGAGCTGTTTTTT.